The rows below give T cell receptor beta chains drawn from one sample of a study of blood T cell repertoires in COVID-19. Only in-frame clones appear in the TCRdb table, and some are missing; sequencing was by immunoSEQ multiplex PCR. The table shows about 180,000 clones, with roughly 78% occurring only once. Material: peripheral blood. These receptors were collected from a woman aged 60-70 years with COVID-19, enrolled during active disease. CDR3s include the opening cysteine and the closing phenylalanine or tryptophan. A D gene is named only where the DNA matches it firmly. Only part of the rows carry a size: once, few, many, or a class if the clone is expanded.

j_call	clone_size	d_call	v_call	cdr3_aa	cdr3_nt
TRBJ1-2	many	TRBD1	TRBV27	CASSQNRGRGGGYGYTF	TGTGCCAGCAGTCAAAACAGGGGGCGCGGCGGAGGATATGGCTACACCTTC
TRBJ2-1	-	-	TRBV27	CASSLSREVYNEQFF	TGTGCCAGCAGTTTGTCTCGAGAGGTCTACAATGAGCAGTTCTTC
TRBJ1-4	-	TRBD1	TRBV5-5	CASSPDLTGSNEKLFF	TGTGCCAGCAGCCCCGATTTGACAGGGTCAAATGAAAAACTGTTTTTT
TRBJ1-5	-	TRBD1	TRBV28	CASKTTGVSNQPQHF	TGTGCCAGCAAGACTACAGGGGTTAGCAATCAGCCCCAGCATTTT
TRBJ2-4	-	-	TRBV20-1	CSASATEAKNIQYF	TGCAGTGCTAGTGCGACTGAAGCCAAAAACATTCAGTACTTC
TRBJ2-5	-	TRBD2	TRBV7-2	CASRPLAGGPGTQYF	TGTGCCAGCAGACCACTAGCGGGAGGGCCCGGGACCCAGTACTTC
TRBJ2-2	-	-	TRBV5-1	CASTAGGVTGELFF	TGCGCCAGCACGGCCGGGGGAGTCACCGGGGAGCTGTTTTTT
TRBJ2-1	-	TRBD2	TRBV19	CASSHRWREGNEQFF	TGTGCCAGTAGCCACCGTTGGAGGGAGGGCAATGAGCAGTTCTTC
TRBJ2-2	few	TRBD2	TRBV11-2	CASSLDTSGTHTGELFF	TGTGCCAGCAGCTTAGATACTAGCGGGACTCACACCGGGGAGCTGTTTTTT
TRBJ2-1	-	TRBD2	TRBV6-4	CASSDTSGGYNEQFF	TGTGCCAGCAGTGATACTAGCGGGGGGTACAATGAGCAGTTCTTC
TRBJ2-5	-	-	TRBV5-1	CASSLVQEETQYF	TGCGCCAGCAGCTTGGTACAAGAAGAGACCCAGTACTTC
TRBJ1-5	-	-	TRBV19	CASSTIRVTSNQPQHF	TGTGCCAGTAGTACTATCAGGGTAACCAGCAATCAGCCCCAGCATTTT
TRBJ1-4	-	-	TRBV7-9	CASSFLAGENEKLFF	TGTGCCAGCAGCTTCCTAGCGGGGGAGAATGAAAAACTGTTTTTT
TRBJ2-5	-	TRBD1	TRBV24-1	CATSDFGTGVETQYF	TGTGCCACCAGTGATTTTGGGACAGGGGTAGAGACCCAGTACTTC
TRBJ2-1	-	TRBD2	TRBV11-3	CASSSSSGGRDNEQFF	TGTGCCAGCAGCTCCTCTTCGGGAGGGCGTGACAATGAGCAGTTCTTC
TRBJ2-5	-	TRBD2	TRBV28	CASSFSSGGKETQYF	TGTGCCAGCAGTTTTAGTAGCGGGGGGAAAGAGACCCAGTACTTC
TRBJ2-3	once	TRBD2	TRBV11-2	CASSLLAGGFTDTQYF	TGTGCCAGCAGTTTACTAGCGGGGGGATTCACAGATACGCAGTATTTT
TRBJ2-3	-	TRBD2	TRBV9	CASSVAGGNTDTQYF	TGTGCCAGCAGCGTAGCGGGAGGCAACACAGATACGCAGTATTTT
TRBJ2-2	-	-	TRBV29-1	CSVVPRALDTGELFF	TGCAGCGTTGTCCCCAGGGCCTTGGACACCGGGGAGCTGTTTTTT
TRBJ1-5	few	-	TRBV19	CASSIGGGYQPQHF	TGTGCCAGTAGTATTGGGGGGGGGTATCAGCCCCAGCATTTT
TRBJ1-2	-	-	TRBV2	CASTPHVHGYTF	TGTGCCAGCACTCCCCACGTACACGGCTACACCTTC
TRBJ2-2	-	-	TRBV4-3	CASSQDMNTGELFF	TGCGCCAGCAGCCAAGACATGAACACCGGGGAGCTGTTTTTT
TRBJ1-4	-	-	TRBV4-3	CASSQALRQGGEKLFF	TGCGCCAGCAGCCAAGCTCTGAGGCAGGGAGGAGAAAAACTGTTTTTT
TRBJ2-2	-	TRBD1	TRBV7-3	CASSSNPGQGSGELFF	TGTGCCAGCAGCTCCAACCCGGGACAGGGGTCCGGGGAGCTGTTTTTT
TRBJ2-5	-	-	TRBV7-2	CASSLPGIFQETQYF	TGTGCCAGCAGCTTACCGGGGATATTTCAAGAGACCCAGTACTTC
TRBJ2-1	-	TRBD2	TRBV27	CASSRLTSGHNEQFF	TGTGCCAGCAGTAGACTGACTAGCGGCCACAATGAGCAGTTCTTC
TRBJ1-6	-	TRBD1	TRBV19	CASSIVGQGYSPLHF	TGTGCCAGTAGTATAGTTGGACAGGGTTACTCACCCCTCCACTTT
TRBJ2-1	-	TRBD1	TRBV9	CASSVAVGGSEQFF	TGTGCCAGCAGCGTAGCTGTAGGGGGCAGTGAGCAGTTCTTC
TRBJ1-1	few	-	TRBV5-4	CASSLEGTIMNTEAFF	TGTGCCAGCAGCTTGGAGGGGACTATCATGAACACTGAAGCTTTCTTT